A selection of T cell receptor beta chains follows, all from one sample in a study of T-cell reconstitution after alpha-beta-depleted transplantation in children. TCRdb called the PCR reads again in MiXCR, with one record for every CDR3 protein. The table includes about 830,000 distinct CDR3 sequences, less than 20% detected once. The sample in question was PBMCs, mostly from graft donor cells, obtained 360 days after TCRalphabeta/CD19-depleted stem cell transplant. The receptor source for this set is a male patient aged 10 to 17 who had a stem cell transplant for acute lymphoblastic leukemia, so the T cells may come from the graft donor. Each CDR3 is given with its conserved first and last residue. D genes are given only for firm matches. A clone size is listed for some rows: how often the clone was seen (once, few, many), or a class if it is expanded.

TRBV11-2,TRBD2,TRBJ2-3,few,TGTGCCAGCAGCTTTGTGAGCTTTTCGGGAGGCCGCACAGATACGCAGTATTTT,CASSFVSFSGGRTDTQYF
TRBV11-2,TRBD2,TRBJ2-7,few,TGTGCCAGCAGCCGACATGGACTAGCGGCCTCCTACGAGCAGTACTTC,CASSRHGLAASYEQYF
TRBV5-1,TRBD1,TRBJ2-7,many,TGCGCCAGCAGCTTACAGGGGCCGGGCTCCTACGAGCAGTACTTC,CASSLQGPGSYEQYF
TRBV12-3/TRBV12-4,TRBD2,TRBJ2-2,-,TGTGCCAGCAGCCGATCCGGACTAGCGGTGAACACCGGGGAGCTGTTTTTT,CASSRSGLAVNTGELFF
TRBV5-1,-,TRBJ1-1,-,TGCGCCAGCAGCTTCCCCGGCAGCCCTGAAGCTTTCTTT,CASSFPGSPEAFF
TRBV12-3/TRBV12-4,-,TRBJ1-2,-,TGTGCCAGCAGTTTCGGAGCCCTCGGGGGCTACACCTTC,CASSFGALGGYTF
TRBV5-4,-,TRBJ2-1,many,TGTGCCAGCAGCTTGCGCGCGTACAATGAGCAGTTCTTC,CASSLRAYNEQFF
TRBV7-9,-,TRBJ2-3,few,TGTGCCAGCAGCTCAACCTGGAGCGGAGATCGCACAGATACGCAGTATTTT,CASSSTWSGDRTDTQYF
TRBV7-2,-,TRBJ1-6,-,TGTGCCAGCAGCTTAGGACAGTTAAATTCACCCCTCCACTTT,CASSLGQLNSPLHF
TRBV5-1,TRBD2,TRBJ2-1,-,TGCGCCAGCAGCCACGGGACTAGCGGGAGGCTGTTCAATGAGCAGTTCTTC,CASSHGTSGRLFNEQFF
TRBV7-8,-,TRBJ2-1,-,TGTGCCAGCAGCTTAGGACCGGACCCGGGCAATGAGCAGTTCTTC,CASSLGPDPGNEQFF
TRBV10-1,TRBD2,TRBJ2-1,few,TGCGCCAGCAGTTCCGGGACTAGCGGGCTTAATGAGCAGTTCTTC,CASSSGTSGLNEQFF
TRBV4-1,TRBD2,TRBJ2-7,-,TGCGCCAGCAGCCAAGCGTACGGGGACGGCGGGAGGCACGGCGAGCAGTACTTC,CASSQAYGDGGRHGEQYF
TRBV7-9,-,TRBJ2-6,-,TGTGCCAGCAGCTTAGCCTCGGACACCCAGCTCCGCGTCCTGACTTTC,CASSLASDTQLRVLTF
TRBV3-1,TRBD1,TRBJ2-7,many,TGTGCCAGCAGCTACCGGGACAGAGATTACGAGCAGTACTTC,CASSYRDRDYEQYF
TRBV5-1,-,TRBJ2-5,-,TGCGCCAGCAGCTTTGGGGGAGGACCCCAAGAGACCCAGTACTTC,CASSFGGGPQETQYF
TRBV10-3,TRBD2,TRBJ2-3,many,TGTGCCATCAGTGAAGCGGGAGGGAACACAGATACGCAGTATTTT,CAISEAGGNTDTQYF